The TCR beta chain described here comes from a study of blood T cell repertoires in COVID-19. About the study: Both acute and convalescent COVID-19 samples were obtained from the United States, Italy and Spain. The cDNA or gDNA used as material had been derived from T cells, B-cell-depleted T cells, or PBMCs.

Per the original methods: Amplifying reference gene primers gave estimates of nucleated cell counts. Assay used: immunoSEQ multiplex PCR; TCRdb lists only in-frame clones, some missing. Clone size and the V and J calls come from that table; the DNA yielded D and trimming. The sample gives tens of thousands of clones, under 90% of which show up once; roughly a tenth is in the top ten. V was shortened by 6 bases and J by 1 base, with 13 bases between the two germline ends. The CDR3 covers 14 residues. Germline CDR1 reads MNHEY; CDR2 reads SVGAGI. The sample consisted of peripheral blood. This TCR was sampled from a man between 65 and 85 years old with active or convalescent COVID-19. V is TRBV6-5 and J is TRBJ2-7; the D gene is possibly TRBD2 (5 bases). The CDR3 spells CASRTASGSYEQYF. The CDR3 region has the DNA TGTGCCAGCAGGACCGCAAGCGGATCCTACGAGCAGTACTTC.